A single sample gave rise to the 27 T cell receptor beta chains below, sequenced in a study of CD8 T cells in Susac syndrome. Reverse transcription of about 0.45 to 1 ug RNA was carried out with random hexamers. In TCRdb, the immunoSEQ multiplex PCR reads were re-called with MiXCR into one record per CDR3 protein. The sample lists 140,000 or so distinct CDR3 sequences; under 97% were seen once. The sequenced sample consisted of CD4+ T cells from PBMCs. The source of these receptors is a human donor with Susac syndrome.

The CDR3 loop reads CASSDAAGSYEQYF. The CDR3 DNA sequence: TGTGCCAGCAGTGATGCAGCGGGATCGTACGAGCAGTACTTC. The rearrangement uses TRBV25-1 and TRBJ2-7, with 7 bases matching TRBD2. Germline values: CDR1 MGHDK, CDR2 SYGVNS. This CDR3 is 14 amino acids long. Unmatched junction bases numbered 6, after V lost 3 bases and J lost 4 bases.

The J gene is TRBJ2-7, the V gene TRBV24-1; a weak D match, TRBD2 (6 bases). The CDR3 consists of 15 residues. Germline CDR1 and CDR2: KGHDR and SFDVKD. The V gene lost 2 bases and the J gene lost 1 base, with 11 bases spanning the gap. CDR3 DNA: TGTGCCACCAGTGATTCAAGGGCGGGATCCTACGAGCAGTACTTC. Encoded protein: CATSDSRAGSYEQYF.

This clonotype was seen just once. The chain links TRBV28 to TRBJ2-7, with a weak D call TRBD1 (5 bases). Germline CDR1 is MDHEN and CDR2 is SYDVKM. The CDR3 spans 13 residues. Trimming shortened V by 7 bases and J by 3 bases, and 13 bases separated the two germline ends. CDR3 in amino acids: CASTPGDSYEQYF. The CDR3 nucleotides read TGTGCCAGCACCCCAGGTGACAGCTACGAGCAGTACTTC.

This clonotype was counted a single time. The V gene is TRBV7-3, the J gene TRBJ2-3, with 11 nucleotides matching TRBD2. The CDR3 has 18 residues. Germline V gene data show CDR1 as SGHTA and CDR2 as FQGTGA. J gave up 3 bases and V 0 bases, and 8 bases lay outside the gene matches. CDR3 loop: CASSLTAPTSGRTDTQYF. The CDR3 DNA reads as TGTGCCAGCAGCTTAACGGCCCCCACTAGCGGGAGAACAGATACGCAGTATTTT.

This clonotype came up a few times. V is TRBV9 and J is TRBJ2-5; D gene ambiguous. The CDR3 sequence is 13 residues long. The germline V gene has CDR1 SGDLS and CDR2 YYNGEE. Trimming cost V 0 bases and J 3 bases, with 6 bases left between them. The CDR3 loop reads CASSVGAEETQYF. Here the CDR3 DNA reads TGTGCCAGCAGCGTAGGGGCCGAAGAGACCCAGTACTTC. Supplemented by reference TRBV9 and TRBJ2-5, the full variable domain reads DSGVTQTPKHLITATGQRVTLRCSPRSGDLSVYWYQQSLDQGLQFLIQYYNGEERAKGNILERFSAQQFPDLHSELNLSSLELGDSALYFCASSVGAEETQYFGPGTRLLVL.

The rearrangement joins TRBV12-3 or TRBV12-4 to TRBJ1-4, with D uncertain. The CDR3 runs 13 residues. The V end lost 6 bases, the J end lost 3 bases, and 8 bases lay between the germline ends. The CDR3, as DNA: TGTGCCAGCAGCCCTCGGGCTAATGAAAAACTGTTTTTT. This codes for CASSPRANEKLFF.

This chain uses TRBV20-1 with TRBJ2-3; 11 bases line up with TRBD2. Germline V gene lookup returns CDR1 DFQATT and CDR2 SNEGSKA (reference sequence). The CDR3 has 16 residues. V lost 5 bases and J lost 1; bases outside the gene matches: 8. The CDR3 region is CSAPVLAGAGTDTQYF. The CDR3 coding sequence is TGCAGTGCTCCCGTACTAGCGGGGGCCGGCACAGATACGCAGTATTTT.

This chain joins TRBV4-1 and TRBJ2-7, with 8 bases identical to TRBD2. With 1 base clipped from V and 0 bases from J, the junction kept 5 bases outside the gene matches. The CDR3 contains 16 residues. Germline CDR1 reads MGHRA; CDR2 reads YSYEKL. This CDR3 reads CASSQGRLAGSYEQYF. For the CDR3, the DNA is TGCGCCAGCAGCCAAGGACGGCTAGCGGGCTCCTACGAGCAGTACTTC.

This chain joins TRBV15 and TRBJ2-5; no clear D gene. Trimming removed 3 bases from V and 1 base from J, with 9 bases in between. This CDR3 has 14 residues. The V gene's germline CDR1 is LNHNV and CDR2 YYDKDF (reference sequence). CDR3: CATSRNSAQETQYF. The CDR3 DNA sequence: TGTGCCACCAGCAGGAACAGTGCCCAAGAGACCCAGTACTTC. Together with reference TRBV15 and TRBJ2-5, the CDR3 gives the full variable domain: DAMVIQNPRYQVTQFGKPVTLSCSQTLNHNVMYWYQQKSSQAPKLLFHYYDKDFNNEADTPDNFQSRRPNTSFCFLDIRSPGLGDTAMYLCATSRNSAQETQYFGPGTRLLVL.

The CDR3 is CSATDRGNEQFF. In nucleotides, the CDR3 is TGCAGTGCGACCGACCGAGGCAATGAGCAGTTCTTC. The rearrangement uses TRBV20-1 and TRBJ2-1; D not resolved. The germline gives CDR1 DFQATT, CDR2 SNEGSKA (reference sequence). V lost 6 bases and J lost 6, with 12 bases in between. The CDR3 is 12 amino acids.

This chain uses TRBV10-3 with TRBJ1-1; D is uncertain. Trimming cost V 0 bases and J 0 bases, with 8 bases left between them. The germline V gene has CDR1 ENHRY and CDR2 SYGVKD. This CDR3 has 15 residues. The CDR3 DNA reads as TGTGCCATCAGTGAGTCGACGGGCCTGAACACTGAAGCTTTCTTT. As protein: CAISESTGLNTEAFF.

The rearrangement uses TRBV7-9 and TRBJ2-5; 9 bases align to TRBD1. The germline gives CDR1 SEHNR, CDR2 FQNEAQ (reference sequence). This CDR3 has 15 residues. V shed 4 bases and J 4 bases; nucleotides not matched to a gene: 7. The CDR3 here is CASSSGQGGGETQYF. CDR3 DNA sequence: TGTGCCAGCAGCTCGGGACAGGGTGGTGGAGAGACCCAGTACTTC.

The genes are TRBV20-1 and TRBJ2-2, with D perhaps TRBD2 (5 bases). This CDR3 has 13 amino acids. V lost 6 bases, J lost 5 bases, and 13 bases lay in between. Looked up from germline, CDR1 is DFQATT and CDR2 is SNEGSKA (reference sequence). CDR3 protein: CSARGLGTGELFF. The CDR3 DNA follows: TGCAGTGCCCGAGGGTTGGGAACCGGGGAGCTGTTTTTT.

The chain employs TRBV5-1 and TRBJ1-1, with D hard to call. Germline CDR1 SGHRS, CDR2 YFSETQ. V lost 0 bases, J lost 1 base, and 10 bases lay in between. The CDR3 is 15 residues long. CDR3 nucleotide sequence: TGCGCCAGCAGCTTGGAGGCAGGAACGAACACTGAAGCTTTCTTT. Protein product: CASSLEAGTNTEAFF. The complete variable domain, with remaining parts taken from reference TRBV5-1 and TRBJ1-1, reads KAGVTQTPRYLIKTRGQQVTLSCSPISGHRSVSWYQQTPGQGLQFLFEYFSETQRNKGNFPGRFSGRQFSNSRSEMNVSTLELGDSALYLCASSLEAGTNTEAFFGQGTRLTVV.

The chain combines TRBV3-1 with TRBJ1-2, with no clear D. CDR3 length equals 13 residues. Germline CDR1 and CDR2: LGHDT and YNNKEL (reference sequence). The germline V and J ends were trimmed by 1 base and 4 bases, with 7 bases remaining between them. The CDR3 loop is CASSQVRLYGYTF. Written as DNA, the CDR3 is TGTGCCAGCAGCCAAGTCAGGCTCTATGGCTACACCTTC.

The chain joins TRBV18 to TRBJ1-3; D is ambiguous. V was cut by 5 bases and J by 0 bases, with 17 bases left in between. CDR1 and CDR2 (germline): KGHSH, LQKENI. The CDR3 has 17 residues. CDR3 amino acids: CASSAQSTPSSGNTIYF. For the CDR3, the DNA is TGTGCCAGCTCAGCCCAAAGCACACCCTCCTCTGGAAACACCATATATTTT. Drawing the rest from reference TRBV18 and TRBJ1-3, the complete variable domain is NAGVMQNPRHLVRRRGQEARLRCSPMKGHSHVYWYRQLPEEGLKFMVYLQKENIIDESGMPKERFSAEFPKEGPSILRIQQVVRGDSAAYFCASSAQSTPSSGNTIYFGEGSWLTVV.

The chain has TRBV29-1 and TRBJ1-2; 8 bases line up with TRBD1. The germline gives CDR1 SQVTM, CDR2 ANQGSEA. The CDR3 contains 15 residues. The ends lost 4 bases at V and 4 bases at J; junction bases unmatched: 11. CDR3 nucleotides: TGCAGCGTTGCTCCCCCTGCAGGGGGCTTCTATGGCTACACCTTC. Translation: CSVAPPAGGFYGYTF. Full variable domain (missing parts from reference TRBV29-1 and TRBJ1-2): SAVISQKPSRDICQRGTSLTIQCQVDSQVTMMFWYRQQPGQSLTLIATANQGSEATYESGFVIDKFPISRPNLTFSTLTVSNMSPEDSSIYLCSVAPPAGGFYGYTFGSGTRLTVV.

The gene calls are TRBV5-1 and TRBJ2-1, with D perhaps matching TRBD2 (6 bases). The V end was cut by 4 bases, the J end by 0 bases, with 14 bases between. Germline assignment: CDR1 SGHRS and CDR2 YFSETQ. CDR3 size: 16 residues. The CDR3 reads CASSPQDGSSYNEQFF. As DNA, the CDR3 is TGCGCCAGCAGCCCCCAGGACGGGAGCTCCTACAATGAGCAGTTCTTC.

The V call is TRBV6-6, the J call TRBJ1-2; no clear D. The CDR3 is 11 amino acids. CDR1 and CDR2 (germline): MNHNY, SVGAGI (reference sequence). Trimming left V 9 bases short and J 3 bases short, with 8 bases between. This chain's CDR3 is CASLRDYGYTF. As DNA, the CDR3 is TGTGCCAGTCTCCGGGACTATGGCTACACCTTC.

Only one count was recorded for this clonotype. The rearrangement links TRBV25-1 to TRBJ1-1; 11 bases match TRBD1. Trimming at V came to 6 bases and at J to 4 bases, leaving 10 bases not matched to a gene. Germline CDR1 MGHDK, CDR2 SYGVNS. The CDR3 extends over 16 amino acids. In DNA form, the CDR3 reads TGTGCCAGCAGCCCAATGAAGGGACAGGGGGGCACTGAAGCTTTCTTT. It yields the protein CASSPMKGQGGTEAFF.

The sample holds one count of this clonotype. The rearrangement uses TRBV14 and TRBJ1-1; 7 bases map to TRBD1. The CDR3 consists of 15 residues. CDR1 is SGHDN and CDR2 is FVKESK in the germline V gene. The V gene end was trimmed by 4 bases and the J gene end by 1 base; junction bases not matched to a gene: 6. The CDR3 spells CASSRLTGQNTEAFF. The DNA for the CDR3 is TGTGCCAGCAGCCGACTGACAGGGCAGAACACTGAAGCTTTCTTT.

The chain uses TRBV20-1 and TRBJ2-3; D remains unclear. This CDR3 has 19 amino acids. Trimming took 0 bases from V and 4 from J, leaving 26 bases between them. Germline V gene sequence: CDR1 DFQATT, CDR2 SNEGSKA (reference sequence). CDR3 nucleotides: TGCAGTGCTAGAGATACCTATGAATCGACCTGGAAGGTGGCAGATACGCAGTATTTT. Protein sequence: CSARDTYESTWKVADTQYF.

The genes are TRBV3-1 and TRBJ1-5; D uncertain. The germline V and J ends were trimmed by 1 base and 2 bases, with 9 bases remaining between them. The CDR3 spans 15 residues. Per germline, CDR1 LGHDT and CDR2 YNNKEL (reference sequence). This CDR3 is CASSQGYRGNQPQHF. The CDR3 DNA sequence: TGTGCCAGCAGCCAAGGATATCGGGGCAATCAGCCCCAGCATTTT.

The J gene is TRBJ1-2, the V gene TRBV29-1; D is unclear. Germline CDR1 is SQVTM and CDR2 is ANQGSEA. There are 11 residues in the CDR3. V was trimmed by 5 bases and J by 5 bases, leaving 9 bases between them. CDR3 protein: CSVTSAYGYTF. CDR3 nucleotides: TGCAGCGTTACCAGCGCTTATGGCTACACCTTC.

The V call is TRBV7-9, the J call TRBJ2-7; 8 bases map to TRBD1. Germline-derived CDR1 and CDR2 are SEHNR and FQNEAQ (reference sequence). J lost 4 bases, V lost 5 bases, and 13 bases had no gene match. The length of the CDR3 is 16 residues. The CDR3 sequence: CASSPGFQGARYEQYF. The CDR3 bases are TGTGCCAGCAGCCCAGGATTCCAGGGGGCGCGGTACGAGCAGTACTTC.

V gene TRBV3-1 combines with J gene TRBJ2-1, with D maybe TRBD2 (5 bases). The ends were cut back, 2 bases at V and 7 bases at J, with 15 bases in the middle. Germline assignment: CDR1 LGHDT and CDR2 YNNKEL (reference sequence). This CDR3 region has 15 residues. The CDR3 DNA sequence: TGTGCCAGCAGCCAATACACTGGACTCGGGAATGAGCAGTTCTTC. Its translation is CASSQYTGLGNEQFF.

The chain uses TRBV20-1 and TRBJ2-3; 8 nucleotides align to TRBD2. CDR1 and CDR2 (germline): DFQATT, SNEGSKA (reference sequence). Losses at the gene ends were 0 bases for V and 1 base for J; bases not matched to a gene: 6. The CDR3 extends over 16 amino acids. The CDR3 region has the DNA TGCAGTGCTAGAGATTCGGCGGGAGGAGGCACAGATACGCAGTATTTT. Residues: CSARDSAGGGTDTQYF.